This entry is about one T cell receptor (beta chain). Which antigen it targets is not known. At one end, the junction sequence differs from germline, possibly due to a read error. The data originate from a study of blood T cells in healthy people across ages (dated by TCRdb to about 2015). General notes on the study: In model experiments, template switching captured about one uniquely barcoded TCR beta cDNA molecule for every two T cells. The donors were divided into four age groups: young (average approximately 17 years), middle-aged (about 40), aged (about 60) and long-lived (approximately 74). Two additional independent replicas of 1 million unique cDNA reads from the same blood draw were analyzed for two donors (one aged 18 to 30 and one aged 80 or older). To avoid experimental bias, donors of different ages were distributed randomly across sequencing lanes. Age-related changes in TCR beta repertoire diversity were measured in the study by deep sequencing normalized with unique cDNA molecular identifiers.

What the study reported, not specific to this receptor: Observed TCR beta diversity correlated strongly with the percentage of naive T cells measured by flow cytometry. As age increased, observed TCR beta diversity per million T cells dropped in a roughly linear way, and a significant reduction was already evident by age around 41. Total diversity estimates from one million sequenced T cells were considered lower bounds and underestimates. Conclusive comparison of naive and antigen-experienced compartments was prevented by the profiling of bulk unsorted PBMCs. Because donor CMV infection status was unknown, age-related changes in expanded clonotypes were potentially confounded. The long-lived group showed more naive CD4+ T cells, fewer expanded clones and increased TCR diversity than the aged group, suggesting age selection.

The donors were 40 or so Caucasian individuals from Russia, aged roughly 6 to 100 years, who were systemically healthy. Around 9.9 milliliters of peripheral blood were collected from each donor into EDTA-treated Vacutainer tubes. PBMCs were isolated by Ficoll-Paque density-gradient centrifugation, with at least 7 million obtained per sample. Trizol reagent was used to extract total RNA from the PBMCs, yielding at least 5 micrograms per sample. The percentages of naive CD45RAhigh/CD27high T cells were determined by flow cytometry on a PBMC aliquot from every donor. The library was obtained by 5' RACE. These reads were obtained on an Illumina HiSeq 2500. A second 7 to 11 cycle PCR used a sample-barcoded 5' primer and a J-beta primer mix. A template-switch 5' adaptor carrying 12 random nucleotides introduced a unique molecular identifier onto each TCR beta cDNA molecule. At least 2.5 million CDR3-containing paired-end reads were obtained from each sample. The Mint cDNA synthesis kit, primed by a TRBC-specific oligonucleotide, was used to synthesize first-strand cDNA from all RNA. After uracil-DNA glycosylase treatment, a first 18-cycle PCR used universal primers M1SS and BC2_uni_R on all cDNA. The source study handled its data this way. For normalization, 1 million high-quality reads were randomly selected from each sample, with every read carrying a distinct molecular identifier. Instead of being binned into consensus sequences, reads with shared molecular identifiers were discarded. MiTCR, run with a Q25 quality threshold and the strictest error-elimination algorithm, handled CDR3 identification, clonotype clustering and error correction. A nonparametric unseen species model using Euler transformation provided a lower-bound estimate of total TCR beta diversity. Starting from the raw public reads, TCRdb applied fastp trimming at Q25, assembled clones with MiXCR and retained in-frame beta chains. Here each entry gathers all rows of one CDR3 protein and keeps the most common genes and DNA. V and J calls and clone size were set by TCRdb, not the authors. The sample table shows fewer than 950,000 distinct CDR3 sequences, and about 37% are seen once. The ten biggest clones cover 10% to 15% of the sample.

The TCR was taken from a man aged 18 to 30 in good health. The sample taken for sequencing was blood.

For the CDR3, the sequence is CSAETGNYDEQFF. Here is the DNA: TGCAGTGCTGAGACAGGGAACTACGATGAGCAGTTCTTC. The sequence joins TRBV20-1 to TRBJ2-1, and 7 bases in between align with TRBD1. There are 13 amino acids in the CDR3, from cysteine to phenylalanine inclusive. Just the 39-base CDR3 DNA is kept, in frame starting at base 1. CDR1 and CDR2 are drawn from the germline V gene (reference sequence): DFQATT, SNEGSKA.